This TCR beta chain was documented in a study of cytomegalovirus exposure and HLA in healthy donors. Study observations and caveats: The authors later found TCR association rates varying by HLA locus, with DRB1 most and HLA-C fewest. Later genetic work tied a missense DCLRE1C variant to beta-chain V and J trimming.

For this clone: Its antigen is not known.

The PCR ran on 60 Vbeta and 13 Jbeta primers. Using immunoSEQ multiplex PCR, the repertoire was profiled, and TCRdb retains in-frame clones only, with some absent. The data contain some 130,000 clones, 79% of them singletons. Germline assignment: CDR1 SGHVS and CDR2 FQNEAQ. Trimming removed 6 bases from V and 5 bases from J, with 13 bases in between. This CDR3 has 13 residues. The TCR was taken from a young man in good health and CMV-seronegative. J is TRBJ1-1 and V is TRBV7-8; D might be TRBD1 (6 bases). Sequencing was carried out using PBMCs. CDR3 sequence reads: CASRPTGRTEAFF. CDR3 coding DNA: TGTGCCAGCAGACCCACAGGGCGGACTGAAGCTTTCTTT.